This entry concerns a single T cell receptor beta chain. Antigen unknown. The germline CDR1 and CDR2 sequences are LNHDA and SQIVND (reference sequence). The CDR3 extends over 14 amino acids. V was shortened by 5 bases and J by 2 bases, with 12 bases between the two germline ends. Profiled with immunoSEQ multiplex PCR; TCRdb holds only in-frame clones, not every one. The data show 100,000 to 150,000 clones, roughly 88% seen once. The data originate from a study of T cell responses to AZD1222 COVID-19 vaccine. The overall study: Pooling was applied to second doses at about 4 or about 12 weeks.

Study-level findings and limits: Mapped onto spike, vaccine-associated CD4 TCRs spanned it and were dominant at 160-218 and 743-854. Just six AZD1222 recipients tested seropositive at baseline.

The source is an adult in good health. V is TRBV19 and J is TRBJ1-2; the D is unclear. The source material was peripheral blood, sampled on day 0 of AZD1222 vaccination. The CDR3 DNA reads as TGTGCCAGTAGTCCGGGGTCCGGGAACTATGGCTACACCTTC. Translating gives CASSPGSGNYGYTF.